This paragraph covers one T cell receptor beta chain sequence. The isolated RNA, all of it, was reverse transcribed, so expressed TCRB transcripts were what got sequenced. Libraries were prepared by immunoSEQ multiplex PCR; TCRdb keeps only in-frame clonotypes and omits some of them. Among hundreds of thousands of clones listed, roughly 70% were seen once. These data originate in a study of beta chain features in type 1 diabetes. The germline V gene has CDR1 MDHEN and CDR2 SYDVKM. The germline V and J ends were trimmed by 6 bases and 0 bases, with 18 bases remaining between them. This CDR3 spans 16 amino acids.

Sequencing was performed on naive CD4+ T cells from blood. The receptor was derived from a man aged 25-45 years in good health. The chain carries TRBV28 and TRBJ2-7, with D unclear. The CDR3 here is CASRTSPSLGSYEQYF. The CDR3 nucleotides are TGTGCCAGCAGAACCTCCCCGAGTCTCGGCTCCTACGAGCAGTACTTC.